The 8 T cell receptor beta chains in this list originate from one sample, sequenced in a study of blood T cell repertoires in COVID-19 (dated by TCRdb to 2019 to 2021). The library was made by the immunoSEQ multiplex PCR assay. TCRdb took this table from immuneACCESS and kept in-frame rearrangements with V and J called. Such tables lack part of the clones; where checked against another copy, unresolved V genes explain under half of the gap, and the rest is unexplained. In all, the sample holds roughly 200,000 clones, and about 80% of those were seen once. Clones ranked in the top ten supply more than 4.5% of the sample. Sequenced input: PBMCs or T cells enriched from blood (not recorded which). The receptors shown here come from a woman between 50 and 59 years old who had been exposed to COVID-19.

The chain links TRBV6-1 to TRBJ2-7, with D perhaps matching TRBD2 (5 bases). The CDR3 has 14 amino acids. V lost 3 bases to trimming and J lost 3 bases, with 12 bases between them. In germline, CDR1 is MNHNS, CDR2 SASEGT. The CDR3 nucleotides read TGTGCCAGCAGTGATCGGGGATTCTTCTACGAGCAGTACTTC. It codes for CASSDRGFFYEQYF.

This sequence joins TRBV28 and TRBJ1-2; TRBD1 aligns across 8 bases. The CDR3 is 16 amino acids. The trim removed 2 bases at V and 8 bases at J, leaving 13 bases unmatched. The germline CDR1 and CDR2 sequences are MDHEN and SYDVKM. This CDR3 is CASSLTRGQFSGGYTF. The DNA of the CDR3 is TGTGCCAGCAGTTTAACCAGGGGGCAATTTTCGGGCGGCTACACCTTC.

The rearrangement joins TRBV6-5 to TRBJ2-5; the D is unclear. Germline lookup yields CDR1 MNHEY and CDR2 SVGAGI. This CDR3 is built from 13 residues. Trimming left V 6 bases short and J 3 bases short, with 11 bases between. The chain's CDR3 is CASSSNTKETQYF. The CDR3 DNA sequence: TGTGCCAGCAGCTCTAATACGAAAGAGACCCAGTACTTC.

The rearrangement links TRBV19 to TRBJ1-5; perhaps TRBD1 as D (6 bases). CDR3 length: 13 amino acids. The V end lost 4 bases, the J end lost 7 bases, and 11 bases lay between the germline ends. The germline CDR1 and CDR2 sequences are LNHDA and SQIVND (reference sequence). CDR3 region: CASSTSQGQPQHF. In DNA, the CDR3 is TGTGCCAGTAGTACCTCCCAGGGGCAGCCCCAGCATTTT.

This clone was seen only once. The chain links TRBV9 to TRBJ1-5; tentatively, D is TRBD1 (6 bases). Germline V gene lookup returns CDR1 SGDLS and CDR2 YYNGEE. The V end was cut by 4 bases, the J end by 7 bases, with 12 bases between. CDR3 length equals 13 residues. The CDR3 DNA sequence: TGTGCCAGCAGCTCCTCGACAGGCCAGCCCCAGCATTTT. This encodes CASSSSTGQPQHF.

The V and J genes are TRBV5-1 and TRBJ2-3; D uncertain. The germline CDR1 and CDR2 sequences are SGHRS and YFSETQ. V lost 0 bases, J lost 5 bases, and 10 bases lay in between. This CDR3 is 14 amino acids long. As DNA, the CDR3 is TGCGCCAGCAGCTTGGGTCAGGTGGGAGATACGCAGTATTTT. It specifies CASSLGQVGDTQYF.

The J gene is TRBJ2-7, the V gene TRBV7-8, with TRBD1 matching 9 bases. Germline V gene data show CDR1 as SGHVS and CDR2 as FQNEAQ. The CDR3 sequence is 17 residues long. Trimming removed 2 bases from V and 4 bases from J; junction bases left unmatched: 12. The CDR3 sequence is CASSLKVRDRGDYEQYF. CDR3 nucleotide sequence: TGTGCCAGCAGCTTAAAGGTCCGCGACAGGGGGGATTACGAGCAGTACTTC.

Note on this clone: Other nucleotide sequences in the sample specify the same CDR3. The gene calls are TRBV27 and TRBJ1-2; 8 bases are shared with TRBD1. In germline, CDR1 is MNHEY, CDR2 SMNVEV (reference sequence). CDR3 size: 13 residues. The ends lost 6 bases at V and 8 bases at J; junction bases unmatched: 8. The CDR3 spells CASSFGQGDGYTF. CDR3 bases: TGTGCCAGCAGCTTCGGACAGGGAGACGGCTACACCTTC.